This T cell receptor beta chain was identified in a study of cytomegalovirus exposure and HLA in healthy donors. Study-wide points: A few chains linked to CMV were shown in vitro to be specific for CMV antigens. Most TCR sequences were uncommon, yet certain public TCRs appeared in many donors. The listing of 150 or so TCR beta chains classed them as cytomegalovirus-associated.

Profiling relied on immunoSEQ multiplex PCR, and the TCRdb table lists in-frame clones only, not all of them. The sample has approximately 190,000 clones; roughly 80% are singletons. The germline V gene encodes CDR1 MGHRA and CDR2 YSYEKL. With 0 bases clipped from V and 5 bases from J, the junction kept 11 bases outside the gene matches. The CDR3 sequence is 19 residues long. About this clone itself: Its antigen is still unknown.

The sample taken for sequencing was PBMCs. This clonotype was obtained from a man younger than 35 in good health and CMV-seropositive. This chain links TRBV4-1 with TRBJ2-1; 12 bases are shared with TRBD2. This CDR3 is CASSQDYPPTSGGHNEQFF. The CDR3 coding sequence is TGCGCCAGCAGCCAAGATTATCCCCCGACTAGCGGGGGTCACAATGAGCAGTTCTTC.